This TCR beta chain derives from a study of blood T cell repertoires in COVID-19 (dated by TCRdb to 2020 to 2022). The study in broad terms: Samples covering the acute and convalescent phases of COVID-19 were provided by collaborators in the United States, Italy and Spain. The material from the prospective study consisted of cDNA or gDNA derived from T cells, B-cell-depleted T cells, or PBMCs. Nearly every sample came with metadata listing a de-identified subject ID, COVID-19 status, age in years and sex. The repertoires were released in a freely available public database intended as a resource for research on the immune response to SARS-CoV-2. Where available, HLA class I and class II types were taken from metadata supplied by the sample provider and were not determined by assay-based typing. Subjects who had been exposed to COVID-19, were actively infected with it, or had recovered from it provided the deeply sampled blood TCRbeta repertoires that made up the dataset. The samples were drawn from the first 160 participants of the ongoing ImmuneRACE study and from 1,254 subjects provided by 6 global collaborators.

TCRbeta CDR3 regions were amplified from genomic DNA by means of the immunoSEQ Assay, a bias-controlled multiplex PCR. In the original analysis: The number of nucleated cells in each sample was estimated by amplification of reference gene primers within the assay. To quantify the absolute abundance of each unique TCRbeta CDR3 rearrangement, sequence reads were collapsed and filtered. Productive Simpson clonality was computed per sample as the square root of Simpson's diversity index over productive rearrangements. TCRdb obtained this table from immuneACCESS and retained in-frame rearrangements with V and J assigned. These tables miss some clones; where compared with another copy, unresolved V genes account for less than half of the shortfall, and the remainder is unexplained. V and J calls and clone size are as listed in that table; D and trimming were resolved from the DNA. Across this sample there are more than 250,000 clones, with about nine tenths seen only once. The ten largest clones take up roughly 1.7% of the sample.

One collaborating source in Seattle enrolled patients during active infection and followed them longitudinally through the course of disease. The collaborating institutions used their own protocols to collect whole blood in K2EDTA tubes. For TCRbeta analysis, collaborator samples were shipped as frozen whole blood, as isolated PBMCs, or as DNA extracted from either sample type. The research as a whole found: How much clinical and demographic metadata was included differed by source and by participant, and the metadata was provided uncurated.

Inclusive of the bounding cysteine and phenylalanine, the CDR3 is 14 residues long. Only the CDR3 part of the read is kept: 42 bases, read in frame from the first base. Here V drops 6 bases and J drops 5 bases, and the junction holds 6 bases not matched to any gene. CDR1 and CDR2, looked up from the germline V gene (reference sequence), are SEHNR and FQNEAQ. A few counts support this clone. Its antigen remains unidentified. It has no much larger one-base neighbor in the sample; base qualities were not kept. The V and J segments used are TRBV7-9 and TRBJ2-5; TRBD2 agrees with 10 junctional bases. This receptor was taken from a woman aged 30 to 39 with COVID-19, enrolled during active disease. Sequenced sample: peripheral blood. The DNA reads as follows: TGTGCCAGCAGAGGGGCTAGCGGGGGTGAGACCCAGTACTTC. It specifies CASRGASGGETQYF. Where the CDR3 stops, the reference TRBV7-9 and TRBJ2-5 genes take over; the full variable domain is DTGVSQNPRHKITKRGQNVTFRCDPISEHNRLYWYRQTLGQGPEFLTYFQNEAQLEKSRLLSDRFSAERPKGSFSTLEIQRTEQGDSAMYLCASRGASGGETQYFGPGTRLLVL.